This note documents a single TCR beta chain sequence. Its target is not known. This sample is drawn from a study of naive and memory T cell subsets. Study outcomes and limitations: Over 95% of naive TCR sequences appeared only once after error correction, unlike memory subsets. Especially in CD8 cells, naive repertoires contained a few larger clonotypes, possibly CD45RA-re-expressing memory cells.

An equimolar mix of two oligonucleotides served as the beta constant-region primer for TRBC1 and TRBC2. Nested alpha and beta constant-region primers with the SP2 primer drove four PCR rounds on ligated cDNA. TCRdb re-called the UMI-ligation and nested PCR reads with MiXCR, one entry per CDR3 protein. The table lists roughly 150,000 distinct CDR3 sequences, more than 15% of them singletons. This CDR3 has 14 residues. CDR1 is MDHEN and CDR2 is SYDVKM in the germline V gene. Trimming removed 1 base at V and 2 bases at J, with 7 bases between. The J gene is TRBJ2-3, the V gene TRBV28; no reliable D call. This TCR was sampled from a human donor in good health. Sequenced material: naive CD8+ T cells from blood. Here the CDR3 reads CASSLSPITDTQYF. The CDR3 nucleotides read TGTGCCAGCAGTTTATCCCCAATCACAGATACGCAGTATTTT.